Below are 22 T cell receptor beta chains sequenced from a single sample in a study of OX40 agonist ivuxolimab in advanced cancers. Assay used: immunoSEQ multiplex PCR; TCRdb lists only in-frame clones, some missing. The sample has approximately 56,000 clones; 81% are singletons. This specimen consisted of CD4+ or CD8+ T cells sorted from blood, obtained in a trial of the OX40 agonist ivuxolimab. The receptor set was obtained from an adult with an advanced solid tumor such as melanoma, head and neck, liver or kidney cancer.

The table lists this clone with a few counts. The chain's CDR3 is CASGNRENTQYF. CDR3 sequence (DNA): TGTGCCAGCGGGAACAGGGAAAATACGCAGTATTTT. The V and J genes are TRBV7-9 and TRBJ2-3; a possible D gene is TRBD1 (6 bases). The length of the CDR3 is 12 residues. The V end was cut by 8 bases, the J end by 7 bases, with 13 bases between. The germline gives CDR1 SEHNR, CDR2 FQNEAQ (reference sequence). The whole variable domain, remainder taken from reference TRBV7-9 and TRBJ2-3, is DTGVSQNPRHKITKRGQNVTFRCDPISEHNRLYWYRQTLGQGPEFLTYFQNEAQLEKSRLLSDRFSAERPKGSFSTLEIQRTEQGDSAMYLCASGNRENTQYFGPGTRLTVL.

The rearrangement joins TRBV5-1 to TRBJ1-4; no definite D call. Trimming cost V 0 bases and J 5 bases, with 8 bases left between them. Germline V gene data show CDR1 as SGHRS and CDR2 as YFSETQ. The CDR3 loop spans 14 amino acids. Written as DNA, the CDR3 is TGCGCCAGCAGCTTGGCCGGCAAAAATGAAAAACTGTTTTTT. Translating gives CASSLAGKNEKLFF.

This clone was seen just once. The genes are TRBV2 and TRBJ1-4, with a tentative D call TRBD1 (6 bases). V lost 9 bases and J lost 4, with 12 bases in between. The length of the CDR3 is 13 residues. Germline CDR1 reads SNHLY; CDR2 reads FYNNEI. The CDR3 sequence: CASTGTNNEKLFF. The DNA of the CDR3 is TGTGCCAGTACCGGGACAAATAATGAAAAACTGTTTTTT.

The genes are TRBV5-1 and TRBJ2-1, with TRBD2 as a possible D gene (5 bases). The V end was cut by 4 bases, the J end by 8 bases, with 19 bases between. Germline V lookup: CDR1 SGHRS, CDR2 YFSETQ. CDR3 size: 15 residues. The CDR3 nucleotides read TGCGCCAGCAGCCACGAGGGTAGCCGCTTGGATGAGCAGTTCTTC. This gives the protein CASSHEGSRLDEQFF.

This rearrangement joins TRBV4-1 to TRBJ1-4, with a tentative D call TRBD1 (5 bases). Between the trimmed V and J ends, which lost 4 bases and 3 bases, there was a span of 9 bases. This CDR3 is built from 14 residues. In germline, CDR1 is MGHRA, CDR2 YSYEKL. The CDR3 DNA is TGCGCCAGCAGCCCCAGGGTTCCTAATGAAAAACTGTTTTTT. Protein: CASSPRVPNEKLFF.

A few counts support this clone. This chain joins TRBV10-1 and TRBJ1-3, with a tentative D call TRBD1 (5 bases). CDR1 is WNHNN, CDR2 SYGVQD, per germline (reference sequence). CDR3 size: 15 residues. V lost 3 bases, J lost 3 bases, and 12 bases lay in between. The CDR3 DNA reads as TGCGCCAGCAGTGAAGCCGGGGCCCGTGGAAACACCATATATTTT. This sequence encodes CASSEAGARGNTIYF.

The V gene is TRBV5-1, the J gene TRBJ2-3; TRBD2 is a possible D gene (6 bases). The CDR3 runs to 13 residues. The germline gives CDR1 SGHRS, CDR2 YFSETQ. Trimming took off 3 bases at V and 4 bases at J, with 9 bases between the two ends. The CDR3 DNA is TGCGCCAGCAGCTCTGGAGGGCCAGATACGCAGTATTTT. It encodes CASSSGGPDTQYF. Based on the CDR3 plus reference TRBV5-1 and TRBJ2-3, the full variable domain is KAGVTQTPRYLIKTRGQQVTLSCSPISGHRSVSWYQQTPGQGLQFLFEYFSETQRNKGNFPGRFSGRQFSNSRSEMNVSTLELGDSALYLCASSSGGPDTQYFGPGTRLTVL.

The rearrangement joins TRBV19 to TRBJ1-1; D possibly corresponds to TRBD1 (6 bases). CDR3 length equals 14 residues. The germline V gene encodes CDR1 LNHDA and CDR2 SQIVND (reference sequence). Trimming left V 0 bases short and J 5 bases short, with 10 bases between. The CDR3 is CASSIDRGGTEAFF. The CDR3 nucleotides are TGTGCCAGTAGTATAGACCGAGGGGGAACTGAAGCTTTCTTT.

The rearrangement uses TRBV5-1 and TRBJ2-5; 7 bases are a match to TRBD1. The CDR3 contains 16 residues. Unmatched junction bases numbered 5, after V lost 0 bases and J lost 0 bases. Per germline, CDR1 SGHRS and CDR2 YFSETQ. Here the CDR3 reads CASSLADRVDQETQYF. The CDR3 DNA reads as TGCGCCAGCAGCTTGGCCGACAGGGTCGACCAAGAGACCCAGTACTTC.

Turning to this clone: At the DNA level, this CDR3 is encoded by other sequences in the same sample as well. The rearrangement uses TRBV5-1 and TRBJ2-3; D not resolved. The CDR3 covers 15 residues. Germline CDR1 and CDR2: SGHRS and YFSETQ. The ends were cut back, 2 bases at V and 0 bases at J, with 10 bases in the middle. The CDR3 sequence is CASSLDPSSTDTQYF. CDR3 sequence (DNA): TGCGCCAGCAGCTTAGACCCCTCTAGCACAGATACGCAGTATTTT.

This clone has a handful of counts. The CDR3 DNA reads as TGTGCCAGCAGCCCTTTACTAGCGGGGAGGACCGGGGAGCTGTTTTTT. Translating gives CASSPLLAGRTGELFF. V and J are TRBV9 and TRBJ2-2; 10 positions agree with TRBD2. With 4 bases clipped from V and 5 bases from J, the junction kept 8 bases outside the gene matches. This CDR3 is 16 amino acids long. Germline CDR1 reads SGDLS; CDR2 reads YYNGEE.

V and J are TRBV6-1 and TRBJ1-3; 7 nucleotides align to TRBD1. Trimming cost V 10 bases and J 4 bases; bases outside gene matches: 10. Germline V CDR1 and CDR2: MNHNS, SASEGT. The CDR3 sequence is 14 residues long. CDR3 DNA sequence: TGTGCCACCGATACAGGGGTTCTGGGAAACACCATATATTTT. Protein: CATDTGVLGNTIYF.

The chain recombines TRBV11-2 with TRBJ2-3; D call uncertain. Germline lookup yields CDR1 SGHAT and CDR2 FQNNGV. The CDR3 is made up of 11 amino acids. Trimming took 2 bases from V and 5 from J, leaving 2 bases between them. The CDR3 sequence: CASSLQDTQYF. The CDR3 DNA is TGTGCCAGCAGCTTACAAGATACGCAGTATTTT.

This clone appeared once. The genes are TRBV5-1 and TRBJ1-4; D is uncertain. V gave up 1 base and J gave up 0 bases, with 7 bases separating them. Germline V gene lookup returns CDR1 SGHRS and CDR2 YFSETQ. This CDR3 is built from 15 residues. The CDR3 loop is CASSLSLATNEKLFF. Written as DNA, the CDR3 is TGCGCCAGCAGCTTGTCCCTTGCAACTAATGAAAAACTGTTTTTT.

The gene calls are TRBV19 and TRBJ1-4; 7 nucleotides line up with TRBD1. V lost 5 bases and J lost 8; bases outside the gene matches: 8. This CDR3 has 14 amino acids. Germline V gene data show CDR1 as LNHDA and CDR2 as SQIVND (reference sequence). The CDR3 DNA reads as TGTGCCAGTAGTGCTACAGGGGAGACGGAAAAACTGTTTTTT. It specifies CASSATGETEKLFF.

This sequence joins TRBV4-2 and TRBJ2-7, with 12 nucleotides matching TRBD1. In germline, CDR1 is LGHNA, CDR2 YNFKEQ. The V and J ends lost 1 base and 5 bases, in that order; junction bases with no gene match: 3. The CDR3 contains 15 residues. The DNA of the CDR3 is TGTGCCAGCAGCCAAGCGGGACAGGGGGCGAACGAGCAGTACTTC. Its translation: CASSQAGQGANEQYF.

The CDR3 sequence: CASSPSGTTHNEQFF. CDR3 DNA sequence: TGCGCCAGCAGCCCATCCGGGACTACACACAATGAGCAGTTCTTC. The rearrangement uses TRBV5-1 and TRBJ2-1; 7 nucleotides line up with TRBD2. The ends lost 4 bases at V and 5 bases at J; junction bases unmatched: 9. The V gene's germline CDR1 is SGHRS and CDR2 YFSETQ. This CDR3 has 15 residues.

CDR3 region: CASSEALRGNTEAFF. The DNA of the CDR3 is TGTGCCAGCAGTGAAGCGCTTCGAGGGAACACTGAAGCTTTCTTT. This chain links TRBV2 with TRBJ1-1; D gene uncertain. Germline lookup yields CDR1 SNHLY and CDR2 FYNNEI. Deletions cut 0 bases from V and 1 base from J, with 9 bases between. The CDR3 loop spans 15 amino acids.

This clone occurred a few times. This chain joins TRBV9 and TRBJ2-7; 7 bases are a match to TRBD2. Germline lookup yields CDR1 SGDLS and CDR2 YYNGEE. The CDR3 has 14 residues. The V and J ends lost 2 bases and 5 bases, in that order; junction bases with no gene match: 7. Here the CDR3 reads CASSVGAGTHEQYF. The CDR3 DNA follows: TGTGCCAGCAGCGTGGGAGCGGGGACCCACGAGCAGTACTTC. The full variable domain, its missing parts supplied by reference TRBV9 and TRBJ2-7, is DSGVTQTPKHLITATGQRVTLRCSPRSGDLSVYWYQQSLDQGLQFLIQYYNGEERAKGNILERFSAQQFPDLHSELNLSSLELGDSALYFCASSVGAGTHEQYFGPGTRLTVT.

The V and J genes are TRBV11-3 and TRBJ2-7, with D unclear. V lost 1 base to trimming and J lost 0 bases, with 1 base between them. The CDR3 loop spans 12 amino acids. The germline CDR1 and CDR2 sequences are SGHNT and YENEEA. CDR3 nucleotide sequence: TGTGCCAGCAGCTTAGCCTCCTACGAGCAGTACTTC. Its translation is CASSLASYEQYF.

In its sample, this clone was seen a few times. This CDR3 is also generated by other DNA sequences in the sample. This chain links TRBV2 with TRBJ1-4; possibly TRBD1 for D (5 bases). Trimming removed 1 base from V and 8 bases from J, with 5 bases in between. This CDR3 is 12 amino acids long. Germline CDR1 reads SNHLY; CDR2 reads FYNNEI. CDR3 bases: TGTGCCAGCAGTGAAGAGGGGGAAAAACTGTTTTTT. Translated: CASSEEGEKLFF.

The chain combines TRBV15 with TRBJ1-5, with D uncertain. Trimming left V 0 bases short and J 0 bases short, with 12 bases between. CDR1 is LNHNV, CDR2 YYDKDF, per germline (reference sequence). The CDR3 sequence is 17 residues long. The DNA of the CDR3 is TGTGCCACCAGCAGAGATATCACAGTTAATAGCAATCAGCCCCAGCATTTT. This sequence encodes CATSRDITVNSNQPQHF.